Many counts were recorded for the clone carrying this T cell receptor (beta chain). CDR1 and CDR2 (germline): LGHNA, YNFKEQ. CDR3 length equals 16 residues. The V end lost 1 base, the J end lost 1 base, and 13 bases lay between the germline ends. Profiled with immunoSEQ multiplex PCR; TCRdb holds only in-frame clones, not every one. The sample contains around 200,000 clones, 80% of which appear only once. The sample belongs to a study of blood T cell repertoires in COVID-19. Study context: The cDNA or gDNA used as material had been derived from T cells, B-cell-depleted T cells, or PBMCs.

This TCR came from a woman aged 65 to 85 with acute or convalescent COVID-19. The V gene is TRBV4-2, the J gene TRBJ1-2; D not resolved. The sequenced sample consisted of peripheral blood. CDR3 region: CASSQVAGNGNYGYTF. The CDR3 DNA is TGTGCCAGCAGCCAAGTGGCGGGGAATGGTAACTATGGCTACACCTTC.